At least ten counts were recorded for the clone carrying this T cell receptor beta chain. Documented time point: newly diagnosed GD, antithyroid drugs for less than 3 months. Isolated PBMC RNA provided the starting material for the TCR library. The data stem from a study of regulatory T cells in long-lasting Graves disease. The CDR3 has 14 residues. Trimming left V 5 bases short and J 1 base short, with 10 bases between. Per the germline V gene, CDR1 is KGHDR and CDR2 is SFDVKD. HTBI primers from iRepertoire and Arm-PCR of CDR3 regions yielded the TCR beta libraries. TCRdb independently ran MiXCR on the multiplex PCR reads; one entry per CDR3 protein. This sample has around 450,000 distinct CDR3 sequences; roughly 15% occur once, and the top ten carry about 8.2%. These data were also filed under a second study, of T cells in Graves' hyperthyroidism and ophthalmopathy. That work adds: No progression to ophthalmopathy during 18 months of follow-up defined stable disease. An initial round of RT-PCR targeting the TCR CDR3 relied on the HTBI primer set.

The chain links TRBV24-1 to TRBJ1-2; D is unresolved. The sequencing used peripheral blood mononuclear cells (PBMCs), collected at new diagnosis, from a patient treated with antithyroid drugs. The receptor's source is a woman in her thirties or forties with Graves disease. CDR3 in DNA: TGTGCCACCAGTGGGTCAGCCTTTAACTATGGCTACACCTTC. This sequence encodes CATSGSAFNYGYTF.